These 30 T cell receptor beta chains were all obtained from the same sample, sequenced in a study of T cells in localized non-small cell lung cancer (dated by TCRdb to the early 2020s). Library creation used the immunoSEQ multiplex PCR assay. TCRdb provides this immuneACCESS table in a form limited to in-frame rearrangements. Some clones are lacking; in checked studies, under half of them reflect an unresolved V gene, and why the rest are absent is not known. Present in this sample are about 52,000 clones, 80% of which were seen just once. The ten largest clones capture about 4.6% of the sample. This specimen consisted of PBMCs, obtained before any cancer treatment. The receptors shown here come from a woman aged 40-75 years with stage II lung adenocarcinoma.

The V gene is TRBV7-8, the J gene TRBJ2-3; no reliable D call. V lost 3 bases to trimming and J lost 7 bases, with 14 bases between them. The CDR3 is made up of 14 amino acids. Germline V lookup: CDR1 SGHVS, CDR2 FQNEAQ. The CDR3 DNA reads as TGTGCCAGCAGCTTCGACTTACTTAACTATACGCAGTATTTT. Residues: CASSFDLLNYTQYF.

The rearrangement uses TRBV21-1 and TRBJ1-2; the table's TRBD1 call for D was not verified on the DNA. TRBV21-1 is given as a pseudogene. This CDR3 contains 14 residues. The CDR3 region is CASSPRSEDYGYTF. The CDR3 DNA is TGTGCCAGCAGCCCTCGTTCAGAAGACTATGGCTACACCTTC.

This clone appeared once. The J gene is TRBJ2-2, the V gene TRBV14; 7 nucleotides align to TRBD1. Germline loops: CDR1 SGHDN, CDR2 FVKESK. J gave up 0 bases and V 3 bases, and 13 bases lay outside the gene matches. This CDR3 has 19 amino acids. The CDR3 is CASSQWRIYRGSNTGELFF. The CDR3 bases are TGTGCCAGCAGCCAGTGGCGAATCTACAGGGGATCGAACACCGGGGAGCTGTTTTTT.

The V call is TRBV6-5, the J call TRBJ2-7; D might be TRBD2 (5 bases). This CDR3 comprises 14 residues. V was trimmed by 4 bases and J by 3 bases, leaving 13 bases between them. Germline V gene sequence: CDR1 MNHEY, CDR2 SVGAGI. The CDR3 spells CASSSSGNYYEQYF. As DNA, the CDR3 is TGTGCCAGCAGTTCCTCCGGGAACTACTACGAGCAGTACTTC.

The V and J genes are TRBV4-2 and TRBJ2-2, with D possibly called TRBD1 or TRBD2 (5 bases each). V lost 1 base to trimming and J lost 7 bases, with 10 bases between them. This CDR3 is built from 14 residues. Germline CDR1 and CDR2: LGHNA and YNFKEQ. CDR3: CASSQGGDDGELFF. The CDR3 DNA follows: TGTGCCAGCAGCCAAGGAGGGGATGACGGGGAGCTGTTTTTT.

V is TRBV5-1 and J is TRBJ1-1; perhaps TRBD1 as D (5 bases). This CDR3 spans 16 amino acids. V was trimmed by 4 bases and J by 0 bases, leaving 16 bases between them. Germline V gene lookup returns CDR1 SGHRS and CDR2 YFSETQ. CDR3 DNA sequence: TGCGCCAGCAGCGGCCCCGGGGCCAGCATGAACACTGAAGCTTTCTTT. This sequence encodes CASSGPGASMNTEAFF.

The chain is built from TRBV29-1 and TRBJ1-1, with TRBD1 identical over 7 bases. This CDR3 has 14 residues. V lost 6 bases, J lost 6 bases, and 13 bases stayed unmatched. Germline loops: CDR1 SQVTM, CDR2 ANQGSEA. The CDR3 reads CSVPGQVDSSEAFF. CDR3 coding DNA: TGCAGCGTACCCGGACAGGTAGATTCATCTGAAGCTTTCTTT.

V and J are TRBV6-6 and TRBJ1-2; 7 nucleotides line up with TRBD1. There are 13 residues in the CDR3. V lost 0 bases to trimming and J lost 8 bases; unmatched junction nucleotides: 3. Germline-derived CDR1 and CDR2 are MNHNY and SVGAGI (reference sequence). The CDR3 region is CASSYSVGQGYTF. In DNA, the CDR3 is TGTGCCAGCAGTTACTCGGTGGGACAGGGCTACACCTTC.

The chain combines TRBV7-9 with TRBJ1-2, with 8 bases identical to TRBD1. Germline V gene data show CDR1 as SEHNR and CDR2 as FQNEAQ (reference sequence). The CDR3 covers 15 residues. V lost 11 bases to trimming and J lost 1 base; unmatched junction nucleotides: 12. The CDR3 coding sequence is TGTGCCGTCTCTTCCGGGACAGGATTTAACTATGGCTACACCTTC. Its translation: CAVSSGTGFNYGYTF.

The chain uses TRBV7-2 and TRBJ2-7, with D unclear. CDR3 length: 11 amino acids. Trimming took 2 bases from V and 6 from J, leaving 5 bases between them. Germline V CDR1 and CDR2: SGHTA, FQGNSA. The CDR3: CASSLNGEQYF. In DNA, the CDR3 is TGTGCCAGCAGCTTAAATGGCGAGCAGTACTTC.

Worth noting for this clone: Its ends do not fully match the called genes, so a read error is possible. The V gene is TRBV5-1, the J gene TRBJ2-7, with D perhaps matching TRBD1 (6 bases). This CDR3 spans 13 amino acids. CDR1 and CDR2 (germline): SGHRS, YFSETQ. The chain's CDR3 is CASSLGLGQHGLF. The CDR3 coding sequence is TGCGCCAGCAGCTTGGGCTTAGGACAGCATGGATTGTTC.

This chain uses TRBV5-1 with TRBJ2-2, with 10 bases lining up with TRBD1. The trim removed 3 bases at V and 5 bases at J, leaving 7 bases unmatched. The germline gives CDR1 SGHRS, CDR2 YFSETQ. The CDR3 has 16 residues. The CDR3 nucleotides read TGCGCCAGCAGCTGGACTGACAGGGGGCTGACCGGGGAGCTGTTTTTT. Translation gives CASSWTDRGLTGELFF.

The CDR3 reads CASSQDVGLRDRAYEQYF. The CDR3 DNA sequence: TGCGCCAGCAGCCAAGACGTCGGGCTTCGGGACAGGGCCTACGAGCAGTACTTC. The chain couples TRBV4-1 to TRBJ2-7; TRBD1 agrees at 9 bases. The germline CDR1 and CDR2 sequences are MGHRA and YSYEKL. V was pared by 0 bases and J by 2 bases, with 11 bases of the junction left unmatched. The CDR3 has 18 amino acids.

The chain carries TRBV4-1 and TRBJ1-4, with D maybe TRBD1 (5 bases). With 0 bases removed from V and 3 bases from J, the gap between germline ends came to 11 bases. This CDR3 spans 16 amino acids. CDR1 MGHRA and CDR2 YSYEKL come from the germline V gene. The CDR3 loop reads CASSQEVRGANEKLFF. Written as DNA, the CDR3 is TGCGCCAGCAGCCAAGAGGTGCGGGGGGCTAATGAAAAACTGTTTTTT.

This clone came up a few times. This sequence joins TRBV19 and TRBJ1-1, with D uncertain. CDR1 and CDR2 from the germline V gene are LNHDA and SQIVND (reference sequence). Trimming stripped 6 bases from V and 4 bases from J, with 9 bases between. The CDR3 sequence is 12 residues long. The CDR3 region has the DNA TGTGCCAGTAGGGGGTTGGGCACTGAAGCTTTCTTT. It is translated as CASRGLGTEAFF.

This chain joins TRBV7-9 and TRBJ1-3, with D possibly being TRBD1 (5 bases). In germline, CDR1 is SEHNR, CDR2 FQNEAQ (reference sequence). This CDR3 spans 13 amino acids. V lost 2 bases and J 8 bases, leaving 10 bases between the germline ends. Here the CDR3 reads CASSLLGVDTIYF. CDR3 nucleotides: TGTGCCAGCAGCTTATTGGGGGTGGACACCATATATTTT.

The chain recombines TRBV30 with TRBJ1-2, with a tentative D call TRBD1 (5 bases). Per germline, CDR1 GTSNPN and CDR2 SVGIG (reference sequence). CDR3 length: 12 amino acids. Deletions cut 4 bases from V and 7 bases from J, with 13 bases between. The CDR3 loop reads CAWTGDRGGYTF. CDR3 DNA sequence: TGTGCCTGGACGGGGGACCGGGGTGGCTACACCTTC.

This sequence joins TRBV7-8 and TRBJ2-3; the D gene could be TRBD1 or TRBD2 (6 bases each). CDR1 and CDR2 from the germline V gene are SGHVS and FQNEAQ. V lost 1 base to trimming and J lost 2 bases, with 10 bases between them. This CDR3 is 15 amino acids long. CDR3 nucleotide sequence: TGTGCCAGCAGCTTAGAGGGGGGAGTCACAGATACGCAGTATTTT. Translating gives CASSLEGGVTDTQYF.

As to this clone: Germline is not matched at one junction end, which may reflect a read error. CDR3 bases: TGTGCTAGCAGCCTCGGACTAGCGGGGAATGAGCAGTTCTTC. As protein: CASSLGLAGNEQFF. V usage is TRBV7-7 and J usage is TRBJ2-1, with 12 bases identical to TRBD2. The CDR3 spans 14 residues. The V gene's germline CDR1 is SSHAT and CDR2 FNYEAQ (reference sequence).

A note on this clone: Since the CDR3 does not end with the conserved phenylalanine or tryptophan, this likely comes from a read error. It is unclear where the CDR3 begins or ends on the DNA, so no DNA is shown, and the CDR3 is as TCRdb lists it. The CDR3 reads CASELEAIKVALFGGRP. The rearrangement uses TRBV21-1 and TRBJ2-7. TRBV21-1 constitutes a pseudogene. The CDR3 spans 17 amino acids, including both terminal residues.

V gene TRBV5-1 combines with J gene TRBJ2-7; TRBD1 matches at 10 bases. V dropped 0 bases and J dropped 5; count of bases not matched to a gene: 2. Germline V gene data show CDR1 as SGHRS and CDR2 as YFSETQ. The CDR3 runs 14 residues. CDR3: CASSLGQGANEQYF. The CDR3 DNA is TGCGCCAGCAGCTTGGGACAGGGGGCCAACGAGCAGTACTTC.

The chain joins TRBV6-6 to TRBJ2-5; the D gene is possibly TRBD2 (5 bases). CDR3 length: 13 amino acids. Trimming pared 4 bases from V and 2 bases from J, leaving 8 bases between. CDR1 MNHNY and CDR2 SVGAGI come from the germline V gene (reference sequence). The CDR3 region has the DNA TGTGCCAGCAGTTCACGGACTCAAGAGACCCAGTACTTC. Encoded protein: CASSSRTQETQYF.

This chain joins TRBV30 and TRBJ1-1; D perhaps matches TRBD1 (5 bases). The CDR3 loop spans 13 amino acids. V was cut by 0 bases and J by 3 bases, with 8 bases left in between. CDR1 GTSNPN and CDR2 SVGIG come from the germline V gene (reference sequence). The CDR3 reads CAWSVAGHTEAFF. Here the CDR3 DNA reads TGTGCCTGGAGTGTAGCGGGACACACTGAAGCTTTCTTT.

CDR3 nucleotide sequence: TGTGCCAGCAGCTTGGTGGAGGGACCCTACGAGCAGTACTTC. This codes for CASSLVEGPYEQYF. The chain carries TRBV5-5 and TRBJ2-7; tentatively, D is TRBD2 (6 bases). The germline V and J ends were trimmed by 0 bases and 2 bases, with 9 bases remaining between them. This CDR3 has 14 amino acids. The V gene's germline CDR1 is SGHKS and CDR2 YYEKEE (reference sequence).

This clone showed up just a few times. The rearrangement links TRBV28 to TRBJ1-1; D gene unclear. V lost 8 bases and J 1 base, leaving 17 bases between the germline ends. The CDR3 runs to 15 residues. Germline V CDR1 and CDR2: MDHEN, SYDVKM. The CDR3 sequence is CASSLEAPKNTEAFF. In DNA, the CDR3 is TGTGCCAGCTCCCTAGAGGCACCCAAGAACACTGAAGCTTTCTTT.

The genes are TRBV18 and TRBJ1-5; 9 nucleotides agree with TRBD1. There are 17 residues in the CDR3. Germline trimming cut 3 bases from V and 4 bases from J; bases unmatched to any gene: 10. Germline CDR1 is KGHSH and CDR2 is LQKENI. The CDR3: CASSPRQTGGGNQPQHF. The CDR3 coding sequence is TGTGCCAGCTCACCGCGTCAGACAGGGGGGGGAAATCAGCCCCAGCATTTT.

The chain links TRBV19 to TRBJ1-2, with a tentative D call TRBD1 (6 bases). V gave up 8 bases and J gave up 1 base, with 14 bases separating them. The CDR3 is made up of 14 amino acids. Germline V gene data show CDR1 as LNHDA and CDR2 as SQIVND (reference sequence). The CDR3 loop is CASGSGGDNYGYTF. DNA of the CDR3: TGTGCCAGTGGCTCGGGGGGCGATAACTATGGCTACACCTTC.

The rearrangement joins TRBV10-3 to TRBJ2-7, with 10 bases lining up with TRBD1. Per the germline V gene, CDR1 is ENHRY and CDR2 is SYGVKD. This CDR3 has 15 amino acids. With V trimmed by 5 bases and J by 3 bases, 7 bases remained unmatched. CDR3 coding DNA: TGTGCCATCAGTAGGACCGGGACAGGGGACTACGAGCAGTACTTC. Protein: CAISRTGTGDYEQYF.

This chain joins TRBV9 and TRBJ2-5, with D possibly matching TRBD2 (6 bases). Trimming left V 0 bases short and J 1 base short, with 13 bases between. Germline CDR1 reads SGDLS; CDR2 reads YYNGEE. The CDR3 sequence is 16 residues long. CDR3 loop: CASSVGLRGLQETQYF. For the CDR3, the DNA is TGTGCCAGCAGCGTAGGTTTGAGGGGACTCCAAGAGACCCAGTACTTC.

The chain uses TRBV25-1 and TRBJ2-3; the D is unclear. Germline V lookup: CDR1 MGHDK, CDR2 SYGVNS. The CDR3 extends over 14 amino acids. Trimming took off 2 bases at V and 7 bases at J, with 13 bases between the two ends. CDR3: CASSEEGSRHTQYF. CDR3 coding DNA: TGTGCCAGCAGTGAAGAAGGCTCCCGACATACGCAGTATTTT. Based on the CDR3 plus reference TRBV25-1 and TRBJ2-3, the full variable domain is EADIYQTPRYLVIGTGKKITLECSQTMGHDKMYWYQQDPGMELHLIHYSYGVNSTEKGDLSSESTVSRIRTEHFPLTLESARPSHTSQYLCASSEEGSRHTQYFGPGTRLTVL.